This T cell receptor (beta chain) was profiled in a study of T cell repertoires in cytomegalovirus infection. This clonotype was counted between two and nine times. Its antigen is undetermined. The ends were cut back, 5 bases at V and 5 bases at J, with 12 bases in the middle. Germline V gene sequence: CDR1 MNHNS, CDR2 SASEGT. The CDR3 runs 13 residues. TCRdb recomputed calls from the reads with MiXCR, one row per CDR3 protein. The sample lists 310,000 or so distinct CDR3 sequences, approximately 25% occurring once. The chain couples TRBV6-1 to TRBJ2-5; D possibly corresponds to TRBD1 (6 bases). Sample: cultured PBMCs, taken from culture after CMV antigen stimulation. This TCR came from a human donor in good health (CMV status not recorded). Some clones in this sample may be carry-over from other donors' samples. As DNA, the CDR3 is TGTGCCAGCAGTTTCCGCAGGGGTGAGACCCAGTACTTC. Encoded protein: CASSFRRGETQYF.